The rows below give T cell receptor beta chains drawn from one sample of a study of tumor T cells in aggressive B-cell lymphoma. The data were produced by immunoSEQ multiplex PCR, yet TCRdb's version contains in-frame clones alone and is incomplete. The sample consists of 9,500 to 12,000 clones, roughly 90% of them appearing once. Sequencing used tumor tissue. The receptors shown here come from an adult with diffuse large B cell lymphoma. CDR3s include the opening cysteine and the closing phenylalanine or tryptophan. A D gene is named only where the DNA matches it firmly. Clone size appears in some rows only: once, few, many, or a class for an expanded clone.

. | TRBJ1-2 | . | TRBV19 | CATNVHLGKLDGYTF | TGTGCCACTAACGTCCATCTGGGCAAGTTAGATGGCTACACCTTC
. | TRBJ1-5 | . | TRBV25-1 | CASSDFSSNQPQHF | TGTGCCAGCAGTGATTTCTCCAGCAATCAGCCCCAGCATTTT
. | TRBJ2-7 | . | TRBV2 | CASSESRSSYEQYF | TGTGCCAGCAGTGAATCCCGGAGCTCCTACGAGCAGTACTTC
. | TRBJ1-1 | . | TRBV28 | CASSFYSEAFF | TGTGCCAGCAGTTTTTATTCGGAAGCTTTCTTT
TRBD2 | TRBJ2-2 | . | TRBV7-2 | CASSSTSATGELFF | TGTGCCAGCAGCTCGACTAGCGCAACCGGGGAGCTGTTTTTT
. | TRBJ2-3 | . | TRBV5-1 | CASSSLQSGSTDTQYF | TGCGCCAGCAGCTCGCTCCAGAGCGGGAGCACAGATACGCAGTATTTT
. | TRBJ2-1 | . | TRBV5-4 | CASSLSLNNEQFF | TGTGCCAGCAGCTTGTCGCTAAACAATGAGCAGTTCTTC
TRBD2 | TRBJ2-7 | . | TRBV2 | CASSGRLAGSGEQYF | TGTGCCAGCAGTGGGCGACTAGCGGGTTCAGGCGAGCAGTACTTC
. | TRBJ1-1 | . | TRBV9 | CASSLPTGNTEAFF | TGTGCCAGCAGCCTTCCGACAGGGAACACTGAAGCTTTCTTT
. | TRBJ1-1 | . | TRBV6-5 | CASRKQHMNTEAFF | TGTGCCAGCAGGAAACAGCACATGAACACTGAAGCTTTCTTT
TRBD2 | TRBJ2-1 | . | TRBV2 | CASSEALGGREEQFF | TGTGCCAGCAGTGAAGCGCTAGGCGGGAGGGAGGAGCAGTTCTTC
. | TRBJ1-1 | . | TRBV29-1 | CSVAGAGTEAFF | TGCAGCGTCGCTGGGGCTGGGACTGAAGCTTTCTTT
. | TRBJ2-4 | . | TRBV6-1 | CASSDPGGAKNIQYF | TGTGCCAGCAGTGATCCCGGGGGAGCCAAAAACATTCAGTACTTC
TRBD1 | TRBJ2-7 | few | TRBV9 | CASSGGTGTAEQYF | TGTGCCAGCAGCGGAGGGACAGGGACGGCTGAGCAGTACTTC
. | TRBJ1-2 | . | TRBV7-2 | CASSLLGASDGYTF | TGTGCCAGCAGCTTATTAGGGGCTTCGGATGGCTACACCTTC
TRBD2 | TRBJ2-2 | . | TRBV10-1 | CASSDSGKGTGELFF | TGCGCCAGCAGTGATAGCGGGAAAGGCACCGGGGAGCTGTTTTTT
. | TRBJ1-5 | few | TRBV4-2 | CASSQFTGGQPQHF | TGTGCCAGCAGCCAATTTACGGGAGGGCAGCCCCAGCATTTT
TRBD1 | TRBJ1-5 | . | TRBV29-1 | CSVLGQGGQPQHF | TGCAGCGTTCTGGGGCAGGGGGGTCAGCCCCAGCATTTT
TRBD2 | TRBJ2-1 | . | TRBV7-2 | CASSLAGGSNEQFF | TGTGCCAGCAGCTTAGCGGGAGGGAGCAATGAGCAGTTCTTC
. | TRBJ1-1 | . | TRBV4-2 | CASSSGGGNTEAFF | TGTGCCAGCAGCTCGGGCGGGGGGAACACTGAAGCTTTCTTT
TRBD2 | TRBJ2-7 | . | TRBV7-2 | CASSLGLAGGYEQYF | TGTGCCAGCAGCTTAGGACTAGCGGGAGGGTACGAGCAGTACTTC
TRBD1 | TRBJ2-3 | . | TRBV18 | CASSPTRQGLDTQYF | TGTGCCAGCTCACCAACACGACAGGGATTAGATACGCAGTATTTT
. | TRBJ1-4 | . | TRBV6-5 | CASGAGLTNEKLFF | TGTGCCAGCGGGGCAGGCTTAACTAATGAAAAACTGTTTTTT
. | TRBJ1-6 | few | TRBV30 | CAWNSEESNSPLHF | TGTGCCTGGAATTCGGAGGAAAGTAATTCACCCCTCCACTTT
. | TRBJ2-7 | . | TRBV6-1 | CASSEAVGGPSSYEQYF | TGTGCCAGCAGTGAAGCGGTTGGGGGCCCTAGCTCCTACGAGCAGTACTTC